The 29 T cell receptor beta chains below were found in one sample sequenced in a study of graft-versus-host responses after intestinal transplantation. Measured with immunoSEQ multiplex PCR; TCRdb has only the in-frame clones, and not every one. The sample records 85,000 to 90,000 clones, around 83% being singletons. These receptors have no known antigen. The sequencing used unstimulated CD8+ T cells sorted from spleen or lymph node cells, collected before intestinal transplant. These receptors were collected from a human donor who received an intestinal transplant.

This clone has more than one count but fewer than ten. This chain uses TRBV6-1 with TRBJ1-3; D is ambiguous. V was cut by 6 bases and J by 1 base, with 7 bases left in between. CDR3 length: 13 amino acids. Germline CDR1 MNHNS, CDR2 SASEGT. The DNA for the CDR3 is TGTGCCAGCAGGGCAGATTCTGGAAACACCATATATTTT. Residues: CASRADSGNTIYF.

CDR3 protein: CASSPSGSAYEQYF. The CDR3 coding sequence is TGCGCCAGCAGCCCCAGCGGGTCGGCCTACGAGCAGTACTTC. The chain joins TRBV4-1 to TRBJ2-7, with D perhaps matching TRBD2 (6 bases). CDR1 and CDR2 from the germline V gene are MGHRA and YSYEKL. There are 14 residues in the CDR3. Trimming took 4 bases from V and 2 from J, leaving 12 bases between them.

J is TRBJ1-1 and V is TRBV6-6; 7 bases align to TRBD1. Trimming cost V 4 bases and J 1 base; bases outside gene matches: 0. Germline values: CDR1 MNHNY, CDR2 SVGAGI (reference sequence). This CDR3 comprises 13 residues. CDR3 DNA: TGTGCCAGCAGTTGGACAGGGAACACTGAAGCTTTCTTT. This sequence encodes CASSWTGNTEAFF.

The chain couples TRBV28 to TRBJ2-1; possibly TRBD2 for D (6 bases). Germline assignment: CDR1 MDHEN and CDR2 SYDVKM. Trimming left V 4 bases short and J 0 bases short, with 16 bases between. CDR3 length: 17 amino acids. CDR3 region: CASSSPLATSSYNEQFF. Here the CDR3 DNA reads TGTGCCAGCAGTTCACCCTTAGCGACTAGCTCCTACAATGAGCAGTTCTTC.

The genes are TRBV7-9 and TRBJ2-1, with TRBD1 as a possible D gene (5 bases). The CDR3 sequence is 16 residues long. Germline loops: CDR1 SEHNR, CDR2 FQNEAQ (reference sequence). Trimming shortened V by 5 bases and J by 6 bases, and 20 bases separated the two germline ends. The CDR3 sequence: CASSTIWGQVVNEQFF. The CDR3 DNA reads TGTGCCAGCAGCACAATTTGGGGCCAAGTTGTCAATGAGCAGTTCTTC.

The chain is built from TRBV6-5 and TRBJ2-1; D is ambiguous. The CDR3 has 12 residues. Germline V lookup: CDR1 MNHEY, CDR2 SVGAGI. V was cut by 4 bases and J by 5 bases, with 6 bases left in between. DNA for the CDR3: TGTGCCAGCAGTTGTTGTAACAATGAGCAGTTCTTC. This codes for CASSCCNNEQFF.

The V gene is TRBV6-1, the J gene TRBJ2-1; tentatively, D is TRBD2 (5 bases). Trimming cost V 4 bases and J 4 bases, with 11 bases left between them. The CDR3 extends over 14 amino acids. CDR1 is MNHNS and CDR2 is SASEGT in the germline V gene. The CDR3 protein is CASSGWEQYNEQFF. The CDR3 nucleotides are TGTGCCAGCAGTGGGTGGGAGCAGTACAATGAGCAGTTCTTC.

There are a few counts of this clone. The gene calls are TRBV5-1 and TRBJ2-7; no reliable D call. There are 13 residues in the CDR3. In germline, CDR1 is SGHRS, CDR2 YFSETQ. The V end lost 0 bases, the J end lost 2 bases, and 6 bases lay between the germline ends. The CDR3 loop reads CASSLGAAYEQYF. The CDR3 nucleotides read TGCGCCAGCAGCTTGGGGGCCGCCTACGAGCAGTACTTC.

This chain links TRBV13 with TRBJ1-1, with D possibly TRBD1 on 5 matching bases. Looked up from germline, CDR1 is PRHDT and CDR2 is FYEKMQ (reference sequence). The V gene lost 3 bases and the J gene lost 4 bases, with 12 bases spanning the gap. The CDR3 has 14 residues. This chain's CDR3 is CASSFRGLSTEAFF. The CDR3 DNA reads as TGTGCCAGCAGCTTTAGGGGACTGAGCACTGAAGCTTTCTTT.

The V gene is TRBV16, the J gene TRBJ2-7; the match to TRBD2 covers 7 bases. In germline, CDR1 is KGHSY, CDR2 FQNENV. Trimming removed 0 bases from V and 4 bases from J; junction bases left unmatched: 6. The CDR3 has 15 residues. The CDR3 region is CASSQSGAGPYEQYF. The CDR3 nucleotides read TGTGCCAGCAGCCAATCTGGAGCGGGACCTTACGAGCAGTACTTC.

The gene calls are TRBV5-6 and TRBJ1-2; no reliable D call. CDR3 length equals 13 residues. CDR1 and CDR2 (germline): SGHDT, YYEEEE. V was cut by 0 bases and J by 4 bases, with 7 bases left in between. This chain's CDR3 is CASSLGGFYGYTF. The CDR3 region has the DNA TGTGCCAGCAGCTTGGGGGGTTTCTATGGCTACACCTTC.

The J gene is TRBJ2-2, the V gene TRBV6-1; D might be TRBD2 (6 bases). The CDR3 totals 12 residues. Between the trimmed V and J ends, which lost 3 bases and 7 bases, there was a span of 6 bases. CDR1 and CDR2 (germline): MNHNS, SASEGT. The CDR3 protein is CASSDGGGELFF. The CDR3, as DNA: TGTGCCAGCAGTGACGGGGGCGGGGAGCTGTTTTTT.

The rearrangement joins TRBV5-4 to TRBJ2-2; 9 bases are shared with TRBD2. This CDR3 spans 17 amino acids. The germline CDR1 and CDR2 sequences are SGHNT and YYREEE (reference sequence). The V gene end was trimmed by 5 bases and the J gene end by 8 bases; junction bases not matched to a gene: 16. The CDR3 loop is CASRENSGGPHLGELFF. In DNA form, the CDR3 reads TGTGCCAGCAGGGAGAATAGCGGGGGCCCCCACTTAGGGGAGCTGTTTTTT. Drawing the rest from reference TRBV5-4 and TRBJ2-2, the complete variable domain is ETGVTQSPTHLIKTRGQQVTLRCSSQSGHNTVSWYQQALGQGPQFIFQYYREEENGRGNFPPRFSGLQFPNYSSELNVNALELDDSALYLCASRENSGGPHLGELFFGEGSRLTVL.

The V gene is TRBV27, the J gene TRBJ2-7; 11 bases are a match to TRBD2. Germline V gene lookup returns CDR1 MNHEY and CDR2 SMNVEV (reference sequence). With 2 bases clipped from V and 7 bases from J, the junction kept 7 bases outside the gene matches. This CDR3 is built from 15 residues. The CDR3, as DNA: TGTGCCAGCAGTTTAGGACTAGCGGGTTTTGGAGAGCAGTACTTC. Protein sequence: CASSLGLAGFGEQYF.

J is TRBJ2-4 and V is TRBV9, with D possibly being TRBD1 or TRBD2 (5 bases each). The CDR3 is made up of 16 amino acids. V lost 3 bases to trimming and J lost 6 bases, with 19 bases between them. Germline CDR1 and CDR2: SGDLS and YYNGEE. The CDR3 DNA is TGTGCCAGCAGCGCATCCGGGACCCAAGTGGGAAACATTCAGTACTTC. Translating gives CASSASGTQVGNIQYF.

The chain recombines TRBV7-3 with TRBJ1-1; D remains unclear. The length of the CDR3 is 13 residues. V was shortened by 3 bases and J by 0 bases, with 5 bases between the two germline ends. The germline V gene encodes CDR1 SGHTA and CDR2 FQGTGA. The CDR3 is CASSFVLNTEAFF. DNA of the CDR3: TGTGCCAGCAGCTTCGTATTGAACACTGAAGCTTTCTTT.

This clone was recorded a few times. The chain combines TRBV11-3 with TRBJ2-2, with D possibly called TRBD1 or TRBD2 (5 bases each). Germline V gives CDR1 SGHNT, CDR2 YENEEA. The V end lost 5 bases, the J end lost 3 bases, and 10 bases lay between the germline ends. The CDR3 spans 14 residues. This chain's CDR3 is CASSERGDTGELFF. The CDR3 DNA follows: TGTGCCAGCAGCGAACGGGGCGACACCGGGGAGCTGTTTTTT.

This clone appeared a few times. The chain recombines TRBV27 with TRBJ2-1, with 7 bases aligning to TRBD1. The CDR3 is 14 residues long. V was pared by 8 bases and J by 2 bases, with 6 bases of the junction left unmatched. Germline assignment: CDR1 MNHEY and CDR2 SMNVEV (reference sequence). CDR3 DNA sequence: TGTGCCAGCGCCCCGACAGGGACCTACAATGAGCAGTTCTTC. This sequence encodes CASAPTGTYNEQFF.

The chain recombines TRBV9 with TRBJ2-3; the D gene is possibly TRBD2 (5 bases). Between the trimmed V and J ends, which lost 0 bases and 1 base, there was a span of 12 bases. There are 16 residues in the CDR3. From germline, CDR1 is SGDLS and CDR2 YYNGEE. DNA of the CDR3: TGTGCCAGCAGCGTAGAAGGTAGCGAGGGCACAGATACGCAGTATTTT. Amino acids: CASSVEGSEGTDTQYF. The entire variable domain, with the rest obtained from reference TRBV9 and TRBJ2-3, is as follows: DSGVTQTPKHLITATGQRVTLRCSPRSGDLSVYWYQQSLDQGLQFLIQYYNGEERAKGNILERFSAQQFPDLHSELNLSSLELGDSALYFCASSVEGSEGTDTQYFGPGTRLTVL.

The chain uses TRBV5-1 and TRBJ2-3; 11 bases fit TRBD1. Germline CDR1 SGHRS, CDR2 YFSETQ. The CDR3 spans 18 residues. Trimming took 1 base from V and 3 from J; bases not matched to a gene: 10. CDR3 residues: CASSLLGQGAPITDTQYF. The CDR3 DNA reads as TGCGCCAGCAGCTTGCTAGGACAGGGGGCACCTATTACAGATACGCAGTATTTT. Drawing the rest from reference TRBV5-1 and TRBJ2-3, the complete variable domain is KAGVTQTPRYLIKTRGQQVTLSCSPISGHRSVSWYQQTPGQGLQFLFEYFSETQRNKGNFPGRFSGRQFSNSRSEMNVSTLELGDSALYLCASSLLGQGAPITDTQYFGPGTRLTVL.

This chain joins TRBV27 and TRBJ2-7, with D hard to call. Deletions cut 6 bases from V and 0 bases from J, with 12 bases between. Per the germline V gene, CDR1 is MNHEY and CDR2 is SMNVEV (reference sequence). The CDR3 is 14 residues long. The CDR3 nucleotides read TGTGCCAGCAGGAAGATTACCAGCTCCTACGAGCAGTACTTC. It codes for CASRKITSSYEQYF.

The chain carries TRBV29-1 and TRBJ1-1; D is uncertain. CDR3 size: 10 residues. Trimming took 2 bases from V and 2 from J, leaving 0 bases between them. Per germline, CDR1 SQVTM and CDR2 ANQGSEA. The CDR3 DNA is TGCAGCGTTGAAAACACTGAAGCTTTCTTT. This encodes CSVENTEAFF. Full variable domain (rest looked up from reference TRBV29-1 and TRBJ1-1): SAVISQKPSRDICQRGTSLTIQCQVDSQVTMMFWYRQQPGQSLTLIATANQGSEATYESGFVIDKFPISRPNLTFSTLTVSNMSPEDSSIYLCSVENTEAFFGQGTRLTVV.

The chain couples TRBV9 to TRBJ2-7; 9 nucleotides align to TRBD1. This CDR3 region has 15 residues. Germline values: CDR1 SGDLS, CDR2 YYNGEE. J lost 3 bases, V lost 4 bases, and 8 bases had no gene match. The CDR3 loop reads CASSSSGTGYYEQYF. In nucleotides, the CDR3 is TGTGCCAGCAGCAGCTCCGGGACAGGGTACTACGAGCAGTACTTC.

The genes are TRBV6-5 and TRBJ1-1; 9 bases fit TRBD1. V shed 7 bases, J shed 5 bases, and the junction held 11 bases outside the gene matches. The V gene's germline CDR1 is MNHEY and CDR2 SVGAGI. This CDR3 has 15 residues. CDR3 nucleotide sequence: TGTGCCAGCATTACGGACAGGGGACGGAGAACTGAAGCTTTCTTT. Protein sequence: CASITDRGRRTEAFF.

This chain connects TRBV25-1 to TRBJ1-6; D call uncertain. The CDR3 sequence is 15 residues long. Germline V gene data show CDR1 as MGHDK and CDR2 as SYGVNS. V lost 1 base to trimming and J lost 7 bases, with 11 bases between them. CDR3 coding DNA: TGTGCCAGCAGTGAATTGGCAGGCTGGAATTCACCCCTCCACTTT. It translates to CASSELAGWNSPLHF.

The chain uses TRBV28 and TRBJ2-1; TRBD1 matches at 9 bases. Germline CDR1 and CDR2: MDHEN and SYDVKM. The CDR3 consists of 14 residues. V trimming: 3 bases; J trimming: 8 bases; junction bases outside the gene matches: 5. The CDR3 sequence is CASSLGQGLDEQFF. CDR3 DNA sequence: TGTGCCAGCAGTTTGGGACAGGGTTTAGATGAGCAGTTCTTC. The full variable domain, its missing parts supplied by reference TRBV28 and TRBJ2-1, is DVKVTQSSRYLVKRTGEKVFLECVQDMDHENMFWYRQDPGLGLRLIYFSYDVKMKEKGDIPEGYSVSREKKERFSLILESASTNQTSMYLCASSLGQGLDEQFFGPGTRLTVL.

This chain connects TRBV6-1 to TRBJ2-1; 7 bases align to TRBD2. CDR3 length: 16 residues. Germline-derived CDR1 and CDR2 are MNHNS and SASEGT. The V segment lost 2 bases and the J segment 8 bases; nucleotides outside the gene matches: 12. The CDR3 DNA sequence: TGTGCCAGCAGTGAATGGGGGGGGACCTTCTTAGATGAGCAGTTCTTC. This encodes CASSEWGGTFLDEQFF.

The chain is built from TRBV30 and TRBJ2-1; no firm D call. Germline V gives CDR1 GTSNPN, CDR2 SVGIG (reference sequence). Trimming shortened V by 2 bases and J by 0 bases, and 2 bases separated the two germline ends. This CDR3 region has 12 residues. The CDR3 spells CAWSLSYNEQFF. The CDR3, as DNA: TGTGCCTGGAGTCTCTCCTACAATGAGCAGTTCTTC.

The rearrangement uses TRBV5-1 and TRBJ1-2; no clear D. Trimming pared 3 bases from V and 4 bases from J, leaving 10 bases between. Germline CDR1 SGHRS, CDR2 YFSETQ. There are 13 residues in the CDR3. CDR3 sequence reads: CASSCDLGYGYTF. CDR3 coding DNA: TGCGCCAGCAGCTGCGACCTGGGCTATGGCTACACCTTC. Using reference TRBV5-1 and TRBJ1-2 for the parts outside the CDR3, the full variable domain is KAGVTQTPRYLIKTRGQQVTLSCSPISGHRSVSWYQQTPGQGLQFLFEYFSETQRNKGNFPGRFSGRQFSNSRSEMNVSTLELGDSALYLCASSCDLGYGYTFGSGTRLTVV.